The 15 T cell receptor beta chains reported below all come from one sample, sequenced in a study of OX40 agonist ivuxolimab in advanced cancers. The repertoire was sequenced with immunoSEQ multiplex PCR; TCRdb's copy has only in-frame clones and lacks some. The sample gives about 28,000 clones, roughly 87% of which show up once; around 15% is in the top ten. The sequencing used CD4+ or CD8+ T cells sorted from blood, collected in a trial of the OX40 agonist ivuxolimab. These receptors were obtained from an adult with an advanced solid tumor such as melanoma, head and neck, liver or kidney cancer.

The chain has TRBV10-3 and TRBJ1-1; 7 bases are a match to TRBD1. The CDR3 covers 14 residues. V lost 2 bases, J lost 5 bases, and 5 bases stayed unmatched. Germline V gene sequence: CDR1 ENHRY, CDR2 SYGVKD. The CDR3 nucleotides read TGTGCCATCAGTGAGGTCCAGGGGGTGACTGAAGCTTTCTTT. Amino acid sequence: CAISEVQGVTEAFF.

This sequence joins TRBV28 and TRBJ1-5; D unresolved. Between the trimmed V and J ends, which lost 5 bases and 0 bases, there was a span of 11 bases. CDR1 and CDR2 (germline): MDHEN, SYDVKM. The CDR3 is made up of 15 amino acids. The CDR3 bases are TGTGCCAGCAGTCCCCGCAGCTATAGCAATCAGCCCCAGCATTTT. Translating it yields CASSPRSYSNQPQHF.

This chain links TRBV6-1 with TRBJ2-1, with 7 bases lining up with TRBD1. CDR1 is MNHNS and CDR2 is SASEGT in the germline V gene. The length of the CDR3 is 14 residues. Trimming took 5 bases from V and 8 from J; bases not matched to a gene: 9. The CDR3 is CASSRGQDRDEQFF. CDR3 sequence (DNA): TGTGCCAGCAGTAGAGGACAGGATCGTGATGAGCAGTTCTTC.

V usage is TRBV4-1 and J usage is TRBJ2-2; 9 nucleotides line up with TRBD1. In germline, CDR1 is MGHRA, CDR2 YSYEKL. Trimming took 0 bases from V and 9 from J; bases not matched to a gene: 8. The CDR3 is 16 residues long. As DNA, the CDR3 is TGCGCCAGCAGCCAAGATGGGGGGACAGGGAGGAGGGAGCTGTTTTTT. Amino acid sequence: CASSQDGGTGRRELFF.

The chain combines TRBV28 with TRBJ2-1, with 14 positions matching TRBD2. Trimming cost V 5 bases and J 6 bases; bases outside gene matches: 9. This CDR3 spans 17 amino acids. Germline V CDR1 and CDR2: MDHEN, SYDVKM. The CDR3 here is CASSPRTSGRTSNEQFF. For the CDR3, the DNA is TGTGCCAGCAGTCCCAGGACTAGCGGGAGGACCTCCAATGAGCAGTTCTTC. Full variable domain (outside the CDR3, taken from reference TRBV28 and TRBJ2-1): DVKVTQSSRYLVKRTGEKVFLECVQDMDHENMFWYRQDPGLGLRLIYFSYDVKMKEKGDIPEGYSVSREKKERFSLILESASTNQTSMYLCASSPRTSGRTSNEQFFGPGTRLTVL.

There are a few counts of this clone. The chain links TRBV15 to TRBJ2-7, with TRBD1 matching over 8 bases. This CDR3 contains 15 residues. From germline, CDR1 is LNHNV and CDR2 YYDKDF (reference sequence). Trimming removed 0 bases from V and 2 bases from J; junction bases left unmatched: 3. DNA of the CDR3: TGTGCCACCAGCAGAGAACGGACAGGGACCTACGAGCAGTACTTC. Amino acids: CATSRERTGTYEQYF.

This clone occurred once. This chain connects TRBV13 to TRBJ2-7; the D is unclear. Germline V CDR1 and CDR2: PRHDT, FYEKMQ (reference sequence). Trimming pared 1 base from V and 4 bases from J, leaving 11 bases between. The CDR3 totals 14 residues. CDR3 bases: TGTGCCAGCAGCTTAGAAGGCAGGTGGTACGAGCAGTACTTC. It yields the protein CASSLEGRWYEQYF.

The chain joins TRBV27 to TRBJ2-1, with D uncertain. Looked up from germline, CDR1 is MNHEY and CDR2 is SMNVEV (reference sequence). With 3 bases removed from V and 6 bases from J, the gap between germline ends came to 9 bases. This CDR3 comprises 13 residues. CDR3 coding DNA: TGTGCCAGCAGTTTGTACGGCGCCAATGAGCAGTTCTTC. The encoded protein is CASSLYGANEQFF.

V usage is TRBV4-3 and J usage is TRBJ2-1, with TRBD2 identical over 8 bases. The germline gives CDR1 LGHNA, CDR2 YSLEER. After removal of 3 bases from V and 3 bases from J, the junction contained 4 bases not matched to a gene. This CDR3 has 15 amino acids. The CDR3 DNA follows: TGCGCCAGCAGCCACTATAGCGGGAACTACAATGAGCAGTTCTTC. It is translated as CASSHYSGNYNEQFF.

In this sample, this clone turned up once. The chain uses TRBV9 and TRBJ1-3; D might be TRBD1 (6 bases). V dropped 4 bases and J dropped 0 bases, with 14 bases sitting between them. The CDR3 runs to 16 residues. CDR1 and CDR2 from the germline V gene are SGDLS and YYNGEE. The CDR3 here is CASSFRDTYSGNTIYF. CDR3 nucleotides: TGTGCCAGCAGCTTCCGGGACACCTACTCTGGAAACACCATATATTTT.

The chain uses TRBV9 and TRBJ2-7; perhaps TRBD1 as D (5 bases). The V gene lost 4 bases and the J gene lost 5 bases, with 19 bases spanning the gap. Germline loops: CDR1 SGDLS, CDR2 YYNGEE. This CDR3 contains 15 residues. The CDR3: CASSTQATARDEQYF. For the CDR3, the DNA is TGTGCCAGCAGCACCCAGGCGACAGCTAGGGACGAGCAGTACTTC.

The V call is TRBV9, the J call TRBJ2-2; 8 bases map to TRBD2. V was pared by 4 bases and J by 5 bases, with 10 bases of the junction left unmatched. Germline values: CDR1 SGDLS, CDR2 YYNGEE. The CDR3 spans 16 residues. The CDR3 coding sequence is TGTGCCAGCAGCTCACCGGGACTAGGGGGGACCGGGGAGCTGTTTTTT. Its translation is CASSSPGLGGTGELFF.

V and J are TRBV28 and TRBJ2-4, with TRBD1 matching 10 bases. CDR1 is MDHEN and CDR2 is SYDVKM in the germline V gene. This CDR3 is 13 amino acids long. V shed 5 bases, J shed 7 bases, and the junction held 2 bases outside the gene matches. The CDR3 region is CASSPGQGNIQYF. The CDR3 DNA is TGTGCCAGCAGTCCGGGACAGGGGAACATTCAGTACTTC.

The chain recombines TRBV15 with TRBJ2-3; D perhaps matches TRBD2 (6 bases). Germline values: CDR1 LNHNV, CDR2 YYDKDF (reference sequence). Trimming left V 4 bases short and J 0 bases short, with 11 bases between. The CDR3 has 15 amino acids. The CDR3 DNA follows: TGTGCCACCAGCATGTTTGCGGGGAGCACAGATACGCAGTATTTT. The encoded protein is CATSMFAGSTDTQYF.

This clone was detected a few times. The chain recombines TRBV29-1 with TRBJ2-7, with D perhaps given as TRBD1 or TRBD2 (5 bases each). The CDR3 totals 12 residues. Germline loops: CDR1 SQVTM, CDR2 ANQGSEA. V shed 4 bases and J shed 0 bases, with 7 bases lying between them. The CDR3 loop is CSVVGTSYEQYF. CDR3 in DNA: TGCAGCGTTGTGGGGACCTCCTACGAGCAGTACTTC.